The clone carrying this TCR beta chain came up many times. No antigen is known for it. TCRdb re-called the 5' RACE reads with MiXCR, one entry per CDR3 protein. The sample yields about 400,000 distinct CDR3 sequences, around 14% seen once. Germline CDR1 reads SEHNR; CDR2 reads FQNEAQ (reference sequence). V was clipped by 6 bases and J by 5 bases, with 7 bases between them. This CDR3 comprises 12 residues. The sample belongs to a study of T-cell memory formation after mild COVID-19. Study in general: The two donors had largely donor-specific TCR clusters. Whole-study findings and limits: Contracting clones, day 15 to 85, had balanced CD4/CD8, and later expanders favored CD4+. Contracting CD4+ clones were located mainly in CM and EM, and CD8+ clones in EMRA.

This rearrangement joins TRBV7-9 to TRBJ2-2, with D hard to call. The sequenced material came from PBMCs or a T cell subset sorted from them (not recorded which). The TCR originated in a man aged 18 to 30 who had mild COVID-19 (a few samples of this study predate the infection). Cell type and time point are not known. The CDR3 sequence is CASSSGTGELFF. The CDR3 DNA sequence: TGTGCCAGCAGTTCTGGTACCGGGGAGCTGTTTTTT.